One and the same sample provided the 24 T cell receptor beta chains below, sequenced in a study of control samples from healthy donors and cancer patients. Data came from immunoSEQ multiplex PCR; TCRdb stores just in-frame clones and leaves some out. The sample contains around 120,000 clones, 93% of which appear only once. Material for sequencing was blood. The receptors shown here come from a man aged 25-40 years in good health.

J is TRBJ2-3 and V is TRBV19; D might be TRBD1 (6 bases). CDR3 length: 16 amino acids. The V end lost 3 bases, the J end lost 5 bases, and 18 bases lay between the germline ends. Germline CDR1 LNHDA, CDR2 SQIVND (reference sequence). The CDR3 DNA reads TGTGCCAGTAGTATTGACCAAGGGGGATATTTAGATACGCAGTATTTT. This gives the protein CASSIDQGGYLDTQYF. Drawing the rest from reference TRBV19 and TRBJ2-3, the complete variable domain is DGGITQSPKYLFRKEGQNVTLSCEQNLNHDAMYWYRQDPGQGLRLIYYSQIVNDFQKGDIAEGYSVSREKKESFPLTVTSAQKNPTAFYLCASSIDQGGYLDTQYFGPGTRLTVL.

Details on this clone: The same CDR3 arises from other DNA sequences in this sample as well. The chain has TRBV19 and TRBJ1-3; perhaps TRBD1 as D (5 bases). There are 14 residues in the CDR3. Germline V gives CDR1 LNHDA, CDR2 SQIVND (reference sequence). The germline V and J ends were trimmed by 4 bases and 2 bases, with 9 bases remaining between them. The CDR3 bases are TGTGCCAGTAGTACTGGGACGGCTGGAAACACCATATATTTT. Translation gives CASSTGTAGNTIYF.

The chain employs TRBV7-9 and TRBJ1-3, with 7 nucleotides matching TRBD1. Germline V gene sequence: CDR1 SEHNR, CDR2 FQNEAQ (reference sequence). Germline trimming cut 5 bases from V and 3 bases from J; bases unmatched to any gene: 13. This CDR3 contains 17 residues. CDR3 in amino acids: CASSEGGTDSIGNTIYF. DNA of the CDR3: TGTGCCAGCAGCGAAGGGGGGACAGACTCAATTGGAAACACCATATATTTT.

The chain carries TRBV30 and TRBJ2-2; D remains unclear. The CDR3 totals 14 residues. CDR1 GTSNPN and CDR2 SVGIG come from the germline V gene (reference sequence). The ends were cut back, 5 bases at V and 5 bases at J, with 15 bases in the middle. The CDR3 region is CAWGPDRRTGELFF. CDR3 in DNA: TGTGCCTGGGGCCCGGATAGGCGGACCGGGGAGCTGTTTTTT.

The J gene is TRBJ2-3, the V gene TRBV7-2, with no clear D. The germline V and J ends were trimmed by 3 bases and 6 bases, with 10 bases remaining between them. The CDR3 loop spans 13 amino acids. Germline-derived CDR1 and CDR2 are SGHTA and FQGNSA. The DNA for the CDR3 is TGTGCCAGCAGCTTGGCTCGTGGCGATACGCAGTATTTT. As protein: CASSLARGDTQYF.

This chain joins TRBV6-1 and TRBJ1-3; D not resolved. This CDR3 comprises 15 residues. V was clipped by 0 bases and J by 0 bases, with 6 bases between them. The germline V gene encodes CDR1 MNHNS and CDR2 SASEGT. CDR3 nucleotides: TGTGCCAGCAGTGAAGCAGGGCACTCTGGAAACACCATATATTTT. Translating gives CASSEAGHSGNTIYF.

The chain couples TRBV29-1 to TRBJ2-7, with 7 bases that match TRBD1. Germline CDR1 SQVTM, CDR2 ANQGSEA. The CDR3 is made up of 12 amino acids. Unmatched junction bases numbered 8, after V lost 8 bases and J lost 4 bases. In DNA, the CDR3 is TGCAGCCTCAGGGACAGCGCTTACGAGCAGTACTTC. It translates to CSLRDSAYEQYF.

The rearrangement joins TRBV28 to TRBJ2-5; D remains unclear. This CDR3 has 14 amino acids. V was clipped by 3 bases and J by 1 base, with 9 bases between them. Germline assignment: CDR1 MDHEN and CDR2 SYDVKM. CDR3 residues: CASSFYRLQETQYF. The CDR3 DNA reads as TGTGCCAGCAGTTTTTACAGACTCCAAGAGACCCAGTACTTC.

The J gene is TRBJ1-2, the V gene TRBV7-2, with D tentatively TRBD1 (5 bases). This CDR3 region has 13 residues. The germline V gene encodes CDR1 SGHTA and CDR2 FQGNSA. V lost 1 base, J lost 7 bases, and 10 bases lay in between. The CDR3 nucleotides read TGTGCCAGCAGCTTAGACAGGTCGGGTGGCTACACCTTC. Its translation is CASSLDRSGGYTF.

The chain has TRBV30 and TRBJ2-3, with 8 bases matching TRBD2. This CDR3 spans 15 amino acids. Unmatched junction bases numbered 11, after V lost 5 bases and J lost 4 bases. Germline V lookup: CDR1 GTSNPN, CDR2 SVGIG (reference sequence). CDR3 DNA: TGTGCCTGGGGCACATCGGGGGGGGGCGCAGATACGCAGTATTTT. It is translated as CAWGTSGGGADTQYF. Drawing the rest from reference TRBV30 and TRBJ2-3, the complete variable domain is SQTIHQWPATLVQPVGSPLSLECTVEGTSNPNLYWYRQAAGRGLQLLFYSVGIGQISSEVPQNLSASRPQDRQFILSSKKLLLSDSGFYLCAWGTSGGGADTQYFGPGTRLTVL.

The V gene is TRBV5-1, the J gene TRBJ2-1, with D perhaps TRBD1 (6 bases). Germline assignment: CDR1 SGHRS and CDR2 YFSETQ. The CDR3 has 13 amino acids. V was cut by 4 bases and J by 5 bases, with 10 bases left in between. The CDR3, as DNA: TGCGCCAGCAGCCTCAGGACAGACAATGAGCAGTTCTTC. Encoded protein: CASSLRTDNEQFF.

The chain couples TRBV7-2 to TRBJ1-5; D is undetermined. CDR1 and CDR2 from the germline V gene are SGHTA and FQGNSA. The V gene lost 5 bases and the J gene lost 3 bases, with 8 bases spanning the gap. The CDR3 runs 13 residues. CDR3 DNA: TGTGCCAGCAGCCGGACCGTCAATCAGCCCCAGCATTTT. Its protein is CASSRTVNQPQHF.

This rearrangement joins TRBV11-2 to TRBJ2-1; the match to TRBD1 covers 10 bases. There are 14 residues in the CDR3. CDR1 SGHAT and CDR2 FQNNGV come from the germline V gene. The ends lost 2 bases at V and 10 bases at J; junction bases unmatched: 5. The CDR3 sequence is CASSLSTGGIEQFF. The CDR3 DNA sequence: TGTGCCAGCAGCTTATCGACAGGGGGCATCGAGCAGTTCTTC.

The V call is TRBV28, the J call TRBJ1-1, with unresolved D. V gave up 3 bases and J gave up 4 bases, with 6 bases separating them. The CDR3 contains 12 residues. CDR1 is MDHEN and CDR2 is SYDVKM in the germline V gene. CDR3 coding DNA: TGTGCCAGCAGTTTTTCGGTCACTGAAGCTTTCTTT. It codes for CASSFSVTEAFF.

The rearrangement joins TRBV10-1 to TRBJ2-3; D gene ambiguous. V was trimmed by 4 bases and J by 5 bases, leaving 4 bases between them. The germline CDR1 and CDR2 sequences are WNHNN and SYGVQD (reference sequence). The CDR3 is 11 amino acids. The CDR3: CASSAGDTQYF. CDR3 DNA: TGCGCCAGCAGTGCGGGAGATACGCAGTATTTT.

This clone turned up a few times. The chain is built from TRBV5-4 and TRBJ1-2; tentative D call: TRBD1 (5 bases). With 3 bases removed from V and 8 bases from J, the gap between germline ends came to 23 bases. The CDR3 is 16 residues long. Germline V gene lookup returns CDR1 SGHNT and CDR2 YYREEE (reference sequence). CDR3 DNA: TGTGCCAGCAGCTATACCCCCCCTACAGGTACGCGCGGCTACACCTTC. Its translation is CASSYTPPTGTRGYTF.

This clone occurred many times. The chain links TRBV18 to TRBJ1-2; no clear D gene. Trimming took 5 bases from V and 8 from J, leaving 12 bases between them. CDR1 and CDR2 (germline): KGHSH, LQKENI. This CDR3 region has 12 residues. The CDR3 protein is CASSARTDGYTF. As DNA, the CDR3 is TGTGCCAGCTCAGCTCGGACGGACGGCTACACCTTC.

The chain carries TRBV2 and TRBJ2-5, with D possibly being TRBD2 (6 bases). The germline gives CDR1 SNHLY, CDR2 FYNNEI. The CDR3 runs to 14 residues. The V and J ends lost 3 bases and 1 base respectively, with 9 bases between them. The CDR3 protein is CASSESSAQETQYF. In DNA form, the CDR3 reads TGTGCCAGCAGTGAGTCTAGCGCCCAAGAGACCCAGTACTTC.

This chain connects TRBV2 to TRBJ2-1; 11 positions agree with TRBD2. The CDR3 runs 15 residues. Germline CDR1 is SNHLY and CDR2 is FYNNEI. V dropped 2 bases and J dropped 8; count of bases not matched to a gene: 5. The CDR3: CASSENSGGAHEQFF. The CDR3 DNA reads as TGTGCCAGCAGTGAAAATAGCGGGGGGGCTCATGAGCAGTTCTTC. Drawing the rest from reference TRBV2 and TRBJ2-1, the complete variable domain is EPEVTQTPSHQVTQMGQEVILRCVPISNHLYFYWYRQILGQKVEFLVSFYNNEISEKSEIFDDQFSVERPDGSNFTLKIRSTKLEDSAMYFCASSENSGGAHEQFFGPGTRLTVL.

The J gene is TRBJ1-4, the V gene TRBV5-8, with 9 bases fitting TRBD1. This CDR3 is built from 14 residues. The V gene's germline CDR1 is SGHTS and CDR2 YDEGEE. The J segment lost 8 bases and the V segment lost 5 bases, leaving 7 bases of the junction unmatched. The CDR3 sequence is CASSTGQGHEKLFF. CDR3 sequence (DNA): TGTGCCAGCAGTACGGGACAGGGTCACGAAAAACTGTTTTTT.

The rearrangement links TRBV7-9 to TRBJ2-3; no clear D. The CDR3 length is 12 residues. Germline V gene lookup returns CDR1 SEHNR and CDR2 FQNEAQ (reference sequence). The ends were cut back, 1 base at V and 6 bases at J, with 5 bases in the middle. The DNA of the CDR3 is TGTGCCAGCAGCTTAGATAGGGATACGCAGTATTTT. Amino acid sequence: CASSLDRDTQYF.

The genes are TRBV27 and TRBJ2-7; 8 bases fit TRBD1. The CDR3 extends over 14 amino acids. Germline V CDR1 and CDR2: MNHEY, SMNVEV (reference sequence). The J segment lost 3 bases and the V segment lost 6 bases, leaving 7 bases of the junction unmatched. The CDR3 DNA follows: TGTGCCAGCAGACTCAGGGGGCCGAACTACGAGCAGTACTTC. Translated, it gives CASRLRGPNYEQYF.

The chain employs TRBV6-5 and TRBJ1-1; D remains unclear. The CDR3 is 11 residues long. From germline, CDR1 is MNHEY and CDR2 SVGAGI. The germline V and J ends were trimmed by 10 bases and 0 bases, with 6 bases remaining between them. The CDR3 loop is CATFVNTEAFF. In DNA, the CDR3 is TGTGCCACCTTCGTGAACACTGAAGCTTTCTTT.

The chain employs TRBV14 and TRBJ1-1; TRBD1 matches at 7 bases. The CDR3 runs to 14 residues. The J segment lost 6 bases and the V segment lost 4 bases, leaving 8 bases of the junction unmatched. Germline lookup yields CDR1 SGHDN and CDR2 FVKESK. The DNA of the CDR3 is TGTGCCAGCAGCCTCACAGGGACAGCCCCTGAAGCTTTCTTT. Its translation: CASSLTGTAPEAFF.